This T cell receptor (beta chain) is drawn from a study of beta chain features in type 1 diabetes. Background on the study: Healthy donors and patients showed comparable age, gender and cell yields.

All of the isolated RNA was reverse transcribed, so expressed TCRB transcripts were sequenced. Roughly 3.6 million reads on average were seen across naive, central memory and regulatory T cell samples. Assay: immunoSEQ multiplex PCR; the TCRdb copy retains only in-frame clones and omits some. The table has 120,000 or so clones, roughly 17% seen once; the top ten hold roughly 2.5%. Study-wide points: Insertion counts at VDJ junctions were lower in type 1 diabetes patients, who also showed more deletions there. Shorter TCRB CDR3s, moderately but significantly so, marked every one of the four CD4+ subsets in Type 1 diabetes patients. Any role of HLA type in TCRB rearrangement remained unresolved here.

Germline loops: CDR1 KGHSH, CDR2 LQKENI. The CDR3 has 13 residues. The V segment lost 5 bases and the J segment 5 bases; nucleotides outside the gene matches: 4. This clone was picked up a small number of times. Its antigen is still unknown. This rearrangement joins TRBV18 to TRBJ2-5, with 8 bases matching TRBD1. The specimen was central memory CD4+ T cells from blood. This clonotype was obtained from a man aged 18 to 30 with type 1 diabetes. CDR3 DNA: TGTGCCAGCTCAACCGGACAGGGTGAGACCCAGTACTTC. Translating gives CASSTGQGETQYF.